This paragraph reports one TCR beta chain. Other DNA sequences in the sample encode the same CDR3. This record comes from a study of blood T cell repertoires in COVID-19. Overall study context: Sources were T cells, B-cell-depleted T cells, or PBMCs; the material itself was cDNA or gDNA.

As originally analysed: The authors estimated nucleated cell counts from reference gene primer amplification. Profiled with immunoSEQ multiplex PCR; TCRdb holds only in-frame clones, not every one. V and J calls and clone size are copied from that table; D and trimming were computed from the DNA. The sample has a few hundred thousand clones, 85% seen once; the top ten hold 2% to 3%. V lost 0 bases to trimming and J lost 1 base, with 8 bases between them. The germline V gene encodes CDR1 SGHRS and CDR2 YFSETQ. CDR3 length: 15 amino acids. Source material: PBMCs or T cells enriched from blood (not recorded which). The sequence came from a woman aged 45-60 years who had recovered from COVID-19. This chain connects TRBV5-1 to TRBJ1-5; D possibly corresponds to TRBD1 (5 bases). The CDR3 coding sequence is TGCGCCAGCAGCTTGGACGGGGGAAGCAATCAGCCCCAGCATTTT. Translating gives CASSLDGGSNQPQHF.